These T cell receptor beta chains were read from a single sample in a study of cytomegalovirus exposure and HLA in healthy donors. Profiled with immunoSEQ multiplex PCR; TCRdb holds only in-frame clones, not every one. Here the sample spans 180,000 or so clones, 75% to 80% being singletons. Sample: PBMCs. The receptor set was obtained from a man in his forties in good health and CMV-seropositive. Both conserved end residues are part of each CDR3. A D gene is named only where the DNA matches it firmly. Expanded clones are given a class, and other clones once, few, many or no size at all.

v_gene: TRBV28
j_gene: TRBJ1-2
d_gene: NA
abundance: NA
CDR3nt: TGTGCCAGCAGTTTAAATTACCCAGCGGTAAGGAATGGCTACACCTTC
CDR3aa: CASSLNYPAVRNGYTF

v_gene: TRBV18
j_gene: TRBJ2-2
d_gene: NA
abundance: NA
CDR3nt: TGTGCCAGCTCACGCACGGAGGGGAACGGGGAGCTGTTTTTT
CDR3aa: CASSRTEGNGELFF

v_gene: TRBV9
j_gene: TRBJ2-1
d_gene: NA
abundance: NA
CDR3nt: TGTGCCAGCAGCGTAGGAACAGATTCTGGGGGCGGGGAGCAGTTCTTC
CDR3aa: CASSVGTDSGGGEQFF

v_gene: TRBV5-4
j_gene: TRBJ2-7
d_gene: NA
abundance: few
CDR3nt: TGTGCCAGCAGCTCGCACCCCGGGACTTTTAACGAGCAGTACTTC
CDR3aa: CASSSHPGTFNEQYF

v_gene: TRBV7-6
j_gene: TRBJ2-5
d_gene: NA
abundance: few
CDR3nt: TGTGCCAGCAGCTTAGTTGAGAGGGAATACCAAGAGACCCAGTACTTC
CDR3aa: CASSLVEREYQETQYF

v_gene: TRBV5-1
j_gene: TRBJ1-1
d_gene: NA
abundance: NA
CDR3nt: TGCGCCAGCAGCAACCCACAGGGAGGGGACACTGAAGCTTTCTTT
CDR3aa: CASSNPQGGDTEAFF

v_gene: TRBV9
j_gene: TRBJ2-1
d_gene: TRBD2
abundance: NA
CDR3nt: TGTGCCAGCAGCGTAGGGGGACTAGCCTCCTACAATGAGCAGTTCTTC
CDR3aa: CASSVGGLASYNEQFF

v_gene: TRBV5-1
j_gene: TRBJ2-1
d_gene: TRBD2
abundance: NA
CDR3nt: TGCGCCAGCAGCTCTGGGGCCCTTCTAGCGGGAGGGTACAATGAGCAGTTCTTC
CDR3aa: CASSSGALLAGGYNEQFF

v_gene: TRBV14
j_gene: TRBJ2-1
d_gene: TRBD2
abundance: NA
CDR3nt: TGTGCCAGCAGCCGTAGGAGCGGGACCTACAATGAGCAGTTCTTC
CDR3aa: CASSRRSGTYNEQFF

v_gene: TRBV7-2
j_gene: TRBJ2-4
d_gene: TRBD2
abundance: NA
CDR3nt: TGTGCCAGCTCCTCGTCAGGACTAGCGGGAGGGGACAGTCAGTACTTC
CDR3aa: CASSSSGLAGGDSQYF

v_gene: TRBV19
j_gene: TRBJ2-7
d_gene: NA
abundance: NA
CDR3nt: TGTGCCAGTATGGGCTTTGGGTCTCGGGAGCAGTACTTC
CDR3aa: CASMGFGSREQYF

v_gene: TRBV15
j_gene: TRBJ1-5
d_gene: NA
abundance: NA
CDR3nt: TGTGCCACCAGCCGGGATGCGCAGCCCCAGCATTTT
CDR3aa: CATSRDAQPQHF

v_gene: TRBV5-1
j_gene: TRBJ2-1
d_gene: TRBD2
abundance: NA
CDR3nt: TGCGCCAGCAGCCAGGGACTAGCGGGTTGGGGTGAGCAGTTCTTC
CDR3aa: CASSQGLAGWGEQFF

v_gene: TRBV28
j_gene: TRBJ2-7
d_gene: NA
abundance: NA
CDR3nt: TGTGCCAGCATCCAGGGCAGGCCGGGCTCCTACGAGCAGTACTTC
CDR3aa: CASIQGRPGSYEQYF

v_gene: TRBV11-3
j_gene: TRBJ1-1
d_gene: NA
abundance: few
CDR3nt: TGTGCCAGCAGCTTAGAGAGGGGGAGTTCCACTGAAGCTTTCTTT
CDR3aa: CASSLERGSSTEAFF

v_gene: TRBV5-4
j_gene: TRBJ2-2
d_gene: TRBD1
abundance: NA
CDR3nt: TGTGCCAGCAGCCCCGGACAGGGGGACACCGGGGAGCTGTTTTTT
CDR3aa: CASSPGQGDTGELFF

v_gene: TRBV2
j_gene: TRBJ1-1
d_gene: NA
abundance: NA
CDR3nt: TGTGCCACCAGGAGGGACTTGAACACTGAAGCTTTCTTT
CDR3aa: CATRRDLNTEAFF

v_gene: TRBV5-1
j_gene: TRBJ2-5
d_gene: NA
abundance: NA
CDR3nt: TGCGCCAGCAGCGGAGGACAGTCCGGAGAGACCCAGTACTTC
CDR3aa: CASSGGQSGETQYF

v_gene: TRBV27
j_gene: TRBJ2-7
d_gene: TRBD1
abundance: NA
CDR3nt: TGTGCCAGCAGCTCGACAGGGGGTAGATACGAGCAGTACTTC
CDR3aa: CASSSTGGRYEQYF

v_gene: TRBV11-3
j_gene: TRBJ1-1
d_gene: NA
abundance: NA
CDR3nt: TGTGCCAGCAGCTTCAGGCGTCTGAACACTGAAGCTTTCTTT
CDR3aa: CASSFRRLNTEAFF

v_gene: TRBV28
j_gene: TRBJ1-5
d_gene: TRBD1
abundance: NA
CDR3nt: TGTGCCAGCACGCCAGGGGGCGGTCAGCCCCAGCATTTT
CDR3aa: CASTPGGGQPQHF

v_gene: TRBV6-6
j_gene: TRBJ1-2
d_gene: NA
abundance: few
CDR3nt: TGTGCCAGCAGTTACCCCGAGACAAGCCTCTATGGCTACACCTTC
CDR3aa: CASSYPETSLYGYTF

v_gene: TRBV5-6
j_gene: TRBJ1-2
d_gene: NA
abundance: NA
CDR3nt: TGTGCCAGCAGCTTGGCCGGGTCAGGGATCAACTATGGCTACACCTTC
CDR3aa: CASSLAGSGINYGYTF

v_gene: TRBV7-2
j_gene: TRBJ1-5
d_gene: TRBD1
abundance: NA
CDR3nt: TGTGCCAGCAGCCAAGCGACAGGGATGGGGCAGCCCCAGCATTTT
CDR3aa: CASSQATGMGQPQHF

v_gene: TRBV18
j_gene: TRBJ2-2
d_gene: TRBD1
abundance: NA
CDR3nt: TGTGCCAGCTCACCCCGGACAGGGCCAAACACCGGGGAGCTGTTTTTT
CDR3aa: CASSPRTGPNTGELFF

v_gene: TRBV19
j_gene: TRBJ2-1
d_gene: TRBD2
abundance: NA
CDR3nt: TGTGCCAGTAGTACCCGGACTAGCGGAGCCTACAATGAGCAGTTCTTC
CDR3aa: CASSTRTSGAYNEQFF

v_gene: TRBV5-1
j_gene: TRBJ2-7
d_gene: TRBD2
abundance: NA
CDR3nt: TGCGCCAGCAGCTTTACTAGCGGGAGCTACGAGCAGTACTTC
CDR3aa: CASSFTSGSYEQYF

v_gene: TRBV7-7
j_gene: TRBJ2-5
d_gene: TRBD2
abundance: NA
CDR3nt: TGTGCTAGCAGTGCAGCGGGAATAGCGCAAGAGACCCAGTACTTC
CDR3aa: CASSAAGIAQETQYF

v_gene: TRBV9
j_gene: TRBJ2-2
d_gene: NA
abundance: few
CDR3nt: TGTGCCAGCAGCGTAGGTGGGCTGGCGAACACCGGGGAGCTGTTTTTT
CDR3aa: CASSVGGLANTGELFF

v_gene: TRBV30
j_gene: TRBJ1-5
d_gene: NA
abundance: NA
CDR3nt: TGTGCCTGGAGTAAGGAGAACAATCCGCAGCCCCAGCATTTT
CDR3aa: CAWSKENNPQPQHF

v_gene: TRBV28
j_gene: TRBJ2-7
d_gene: TRBD2
abundance: few
CDR3nt: TGTGCCAGCAGTCCTGCGACTAGGAGCGGGAGGGCACGCAGCTCCTACGAGCAGTACTTC
CDR3aa: CASSPATRSGRARSSYEQYF

v_gene: TRBV2
j_gene: TRBJ2-1
d_gene: NA
abundance: NA
CDR3nt: TGTGCCAGCTCCAGCGGACGTTTTGACAATGAGCAGTTCTTC
CDR3aa: CASSSGRFDNEQFF

v_gene: TRBV2
j_gene: TRBJ2-7
d_gene: TRBD2
abundance: NA
CDR3nt: TGTGCCAGCAGACCCGGGACTAGCGGTGAGCAGTACTTC
CDR3aa: CASRPGTSGEQYF

v_gene: TRBV16
j_gene: TRBJ1-6
d_gene: NA
abundance: NA
CDR3nt: TGTGCCAGCAGCCAATCCACTCTTCGTTCACCCCTCCACTTT
CDR3aa: CASSQSTLRSPLHF

v_gene: TRBV6-5
j_gene: TRBJ1-1
d_gene: NA
abundance: NA
CDR3nt: TGTGCCAGCCGACCCGGACAGCTAGGTACTGAAGCTTTCTTT
CDR3aa: CASRPGQLGTEAFF

v_gene: TRBV7-3
j_gene: TRBJ2-3
d_gene: NA
abundance: NA
CDR3nt: TGTGCCAGCAGCTTAACCCGAGGATCAGATACGCAGTATTTT
CDR3aa: CASSLTRGSDTQYF

v_gene: TRBV10-3
j_gene: TRBJ1-2
d_gene: NA
abundance: once
CDR3nt: TGTGCCATCAGGGGGGGAGTGGCGGGCTATGGCTACACCTTC
CDR3aa: CAIRGGVAGYGYTF

v_gene: TRBV6-5
j_gene: TRBJ1-3
d_gene: NA
abundance: few
CDR3nt: TGTGCCAGCAGTTACTCTGGGGGCCACTCTGGAAACACCATATATTTT
CDR3aa: CASSYSGGHSGNTIYF

v_gene: TRBV5-1
j_gene: TRBJ2-3
d_gene: TRBD1
abundance: NA
CDR3nt: TGCGCCAGCACCACAAGGGGGACAGGGGAACCAGATACGCAGTATTTT
CDR3aa: CASTTRGTGEPDTQYF

v_gene: TRBV27
j_gene: TRBJ2-7
d_gene: NA
abundance: NA
CDR3nt: TGTGCCAGCAGTTTATACGGGAGAGGCTACGAGCAGTACTTC
CDR3aa: CASSLYGRGYEQYF

v_gene: TRBV7-2
j_gene: TRBJ2-1
d_gene: TRBD2
abundance: NA
CDR3nt: TGTGCCAGCAGCTTAGGGACTAGCGGGGGGCGTGAGCAGTTCTTC
CDR3aa: CASSLGTSGGREQFF

v_gene: TRBV6-1
j_gene: TRBJ2-7
d_gene: TRBD2
abundance: NA
CDR3nt: TGTGCCAGCCTAGCGGGGTCCTACGAGCAGTACTTC
CDR3aa: CASLAGSYEQYF

v_gene: TRBV2
j_gene: TRBJ2-6
d_gene: TRBD1
abundance: NA
CDR3nt: TGTGCCAGCAACCGGGACAGGGCTCCTGGGGCCAACGTCCTGACTTTC
CDR3aa: CASNRDRAPGANVLTF

v_gene: TRBV6-1
j_gene: TRBJ1-1
d_gene: TRBD1
abundance: NA
CDR3nt: TGTGCCAGCAGTGAAAGGACAGGGGGCGCAGCACGGACTGAAGCTTTCTTT
CDR3aa: CASSERTGGAARTEAFF

v_gene: TRBV6-5
j_gene: TRBJ2-5
d_gene: NA
abundance: NA
CDR3nt: TGTGCCAGCAGTTACGGAGCTCTCGGGGAGACCCAGTACTTC
CDR3aa: CASSYGALGETQYF

v_gene: TRBV4-1
j_gene: TRBJ2-7
d_gene: TRBD2
abundance: NA
CDR3nt: TGCGCCAGCAGCCAAGATAAGGGACTAGCGGGAGGATCAGACGAGCAGTACTTC
CDR3aa: CASSQDKGLAGGSDEQYF

v_gene: TRBV19
j_gene: TRBJ2-1
d_gene: TRBD2
abundance: NA
CDR3nt: TGTGCCAGTAGTATGGTCCCGTCGACTAGCGGTCTGCTAACCTCCTACAATGAGCAGTTCTTC
CDR3aa: CASSMVPSTSGLLTSYNEQFF

v_gene: TRBV7-7
j_gene: TRBJ2-1
d_gene: TRBD2
abundance: NA
CDR3nt: TGTGCTAGCAGCTCAGGGACTAGCGGGACCTACAATGAGCAGTTCTTC
CDR3aa: CASSSGTSGTYNEQFF

v_gene: TRBV6-5
j_gene: TRBJ2-2
d_gene: NA
abundance: NA
CDR3nt: TGTGCCAGCAGGCCCACGGTGCGCGGGGAGCTGTTTTTT
CDR3aa: CASRPTVRGELFF

v_gene: TRBV9
j_gene: TRBJ1-5
d_gene: TRBD1
abundance: few
CDR3nt: TGTGCCAGCAGCGTAGGGGGGACAGTAGATCAGCCCCAGCATTTT
CDR3aa: CASSVGGTVDQPQHF

v_gene: TRBV27
j_gene: TRBJ2-1
d_gene: TRBD2
abundance: NA
CDR3nt: TGTGCCAGCAGGACTAGCGGGGGGTCCTACAATGAGCAGTTCTTC
CDR3aa: CASRTSGGSYNEQFF

v_gene: TRBV5-1
j_gene: TRBJ1-3
d_gene: NA
abundance: NA
CDR3nt: TGCGCCAGCAGCTTCGAAAGGAGCTCTGGAAACACCATATATTTT
CDR3aa: CASSFERSSGNTIYF

v_gene: TRBV5-6
j_gene: TRBJ2-2
d_gene: NA
abundance: once
CDR3nt: TGTGCCAGCAGCTTGATAGTTTCCGGGATCACCGGGGAGCTGTTTTTT
CDR3aa: CASSLIVSGITGELFF

v_gene: TRBV10-3
j_gene: TRBJ2-3
d_gene: TRBD2
abundance: few
CDR3nt: TGTGCCATCAGTGAGTCACAGCGGGGCCTTGTCACAGATACGCAGTATTTT
CDR3aa: CAISESQRGLVTDTQYF

v_gene: TRBV21-1
j_gene: TRBJ1-3
d_gene: NA
abundance: NA
CDR3nt: TGTGCCAGCAGCCTCCATGACAGGGCCCTTATTAACACCATATATTTT
CDR3aa: CASSLHDRALINTIYF

v_gene: TRBV29-1
j_gene: TRBJ2-3
d_gene: NA
abundance: NA
CDR3nt: TGCAGCGTTGAGGGCCTCACAGATACGCAGTATTTT
CDR3aa: CSVEGLTDTQYF

v_gene: TRBV5-1
j_gene: TRBJ2-7
d_gene: NA
abundance: NA
CDR3nt: TGCGCCAGCAGCTTGACAGGGAACGAGCAGTACTTC
CDR3aa: CASSLTGNEQYF

v_gene: TRBV28
j_gene: TRBJ1-2
d_gene: TRBD1
abundance: NA
CDR3nt: TGTGCCAGCAGGTCGACAGGGAAAAGGGGCTACACCTTC
CDR3aa: CASRSTGKRGYTF